The rows below give T cell receptor beta chains drawn from one sample of a study of cytomegalovirus exposure and HLA in healthy donors. The assay was immunoSEQ multiplex PCR, and TCRdb's table has in-frame clones only and misses some. In the table there are about 61,000 clones, about 90% of which are singletons. Sequenced material: PBMCs. All receptors come from a young man in good health and CMV-seropositive. The CDR3 runs from the conserved cysteine through the conserved F or W. The D gene is left open where the match is weak. Clone size is given for some rows only: seen once, a few or many times, or a class if the clone is expanded.

>few|TRBJ2-7|NA|TRBV2
CASRSYFLSYEQYF
TGTGCCAGCAGGAGCTACTTCCTCTCCTACGAGCAGTACTTC
>NA|TRBJ2-7|TRBD1|TRBV6-5
CASSRDRGPFEQYF
TGTGCCAGCAGCCGCGACAGGGGGCCATTCGAGCAGTACTTC
>few|TRBJ1-3|NA|TRBV30
CAWRLTGNTIYF
TGTGCCTGGAGGCTGACAGGAAACACCATATATTTT
>few|TRBJ1-2|TRBD1|TRBV6-6
CASSQTGGAYGYTF
TGTGCCAGCAGTCAGACAGGGGGCGCCTATGGCTACACCTTC
>NA|TRBJ2-7|NA|TRBV19
CASSNFGSGVYEQYF
TGTGCCAGTAGTAATTTCGGGTCGGGAGTGTACGAGCAGTACTTC
>once|TRBJ2-7|TRBD1|TRBV10-3
CAISGGRGWSYEQYF
TGTGCCATCAGTGGGGGCAGGGGGTGGTCCTACGAGCAGTACTTC
>NA|TRBJ2-3|NA|TRBV5-5
CASSPARGRNTQYF
TGTGCCAGCAGCCCCGCGCGGGGGCGGAATACGCAGTATTTT
>NA|TRBJ2-2|TRBD2|TRBV18
CASSGLERTGELFF
TGTGCCAGCTCAGGACTAGAAAGGACCGGGGAGCTGTTTTTT
>NA|TRBJ1-1|TRBD1|TRBV6-1
CASVLRGTEAFF
TGTGCCAGCGTACTCAGGGGGACTGAAGCTTTCTTT
>NA|TRBJ2-2|NA|TRBV5-6
CASSGQGGRVNTGELFF
TGTGCCAGCAGCGGGCAGGGGGGCAGGGTCAACACCGGGGAGCTGTTTTTT
>NA|TRBJ1-2|TRBD1|TRBV7-6
CASSSEKGTGYGYTF
TGTGCCAGCAGCTCCGAAAAAGGGACAGGCTATGGCTACACCTTC
>NA|TRBJ2-2|NA|TRBV7-2
CASSLLVVSTGELFF
TGTGCCAGCAGCCTGCTAGTCGTGTCCACCGGGGAGCTGTTTTTT
>once|TRBJ2-6|NA|TRBV7-3
CASSFRSSGANVLTF
TGTGCCAGCAGCTTTCGGAGCTCTGGGGCCAACGTCCTGACTTTC
>NA|TRBJ2-1|NA|TRBV9
CASSVAMRASYNEQFF
TGTGCCAGCAGCGTAGCTATGCGCGCCTCCTACAATGAGCAGTTCTTC
>NA|TRBJ2-1|NA|TRBV27
CASTPGELQGEQFF
TGTGCCAGCACCCCGGGGGAACTCCAGGGTGAGCAGTTCTTC
>NA|TRBJ2-2|NA|TRBV7-9
CASIPPGGLNTGELFF
TGTGCCAGCATTCCCCCAGGCGGACTGAACACCGGGGAGCTGTTTTTT
>NA|TRBJ2-7|NA|TRBV6-1
CASSEALPTGPTYEQYF
TGTGCCAGCAGTGAAGCGCTACCGACAGGACCCACCTACGAGCAGTACTTC
>NA|TRBJ2-7|TRBD1|TRBV27
CASRFRDSTYEQYF
TGTGCCAGCAGGTTTAGGGACAGCACCTACGAGCAGTACTTC
>NA|TRBJ2-5|TRBD1|TRBV28
CASGGQGYETQYF
TGTGCCAGCGGAGGACAGGGATATGAGACCCAGTACTTC
>NA|TRBJ1-2|TRBD1|TRBV28
CASREDRNYGYTF
TGTGCCAGCAGAGAGGACAGGAACTATGGCTACACCTTC
>medium-sized|TRBJ2-2|TRBD2|TRBV7-9
CASSQTSAGAGGAGELFF
TGTGCCAGCAGCCAAACATCCGCGGGAGCCGGGGGGGCCGGGGAGCTGTTTTTT
>NA|TRBJ1-3|NA|TRBV7-8
CASSPGTGNTIYF
TGTGCCAGCAGCCCCGGGACTGGAAACACCATATATTTT
>NA|TRBJ1-2|NA|TRBV7-2
CASSLGRRQGDGYTF
TGTGCCAGCAGCCTTGGACGTCGTCAGGGCGATGGCTACACCTTC
>few|TRBJ1-1|NA|TRBV11-2
CASSKWGRLNTEAFF
TGTGCCAGCAGCAAATGGGGGCGATTGAACACTGAAGCTTTCTTT
>NA|TRBJ2-7|TRBD1|TRBV7-2
CASSLWDRVFYEQYF
TGTGCCAGCAGCTTATGGGACAGGGTGTTCTACGAGCAGTACTTC
>NA|TRBJ2-7|TRBD2|TRBV6-6
CASTPPGGIRDEQYF
TGTGCCAGCACCCCACCGGGGGGAATTCGGGACGAGCAGTACTTC
>NA|TRBJ2-5|TRBD1|TRBV7-9
CASSLSGGDQYF
TGTGCCAGCAGCTTGTCAGGGGGAGACCAGTACTTC
>NA|TRBJ1-2|NA|TRBV7-3
CASSLVTANYGYTF
TGTGCCAGCAGCTTAGTTACAGCTAACTATGGCTACACCTTC
>NA|TRBJ1-2|NA|TRBV6-1
CASTLGGKYGYTF
TGTGCCAGCACCCTCGGCGGGAAGTATGGCTACACCTTC
>NA|TRBJ2-1|TRBD2|TRBV2
CASTPREGLYNEQFF
TGTGCCAGCACTCCGCGGGAGGGCCTTTACAATGAGCAGTTCTTC
>NA|TRBJ2-6|TRBD2|TRBV4-1
CASSQELAGVSGANVLTF
TGCGCCAGCAGCCAAGAACTAGCGGGCGTCTCTGGGGCCAACGTCCTGACTTTC
>NA|TRBJ1-2|TRBD1|TRBV6-5
CATSRDRENYGYTF
TGTGCCACCTCACGGGACAGGGAAAACTATGGCTACACCTTC
>NA|TRBJ2-7|NA|TRBV6-5
CASSPLALGPYEQYF
TGTGCCAGCAGCCCACTAGCACTGGGGCCATACGAGCAGTACTTC